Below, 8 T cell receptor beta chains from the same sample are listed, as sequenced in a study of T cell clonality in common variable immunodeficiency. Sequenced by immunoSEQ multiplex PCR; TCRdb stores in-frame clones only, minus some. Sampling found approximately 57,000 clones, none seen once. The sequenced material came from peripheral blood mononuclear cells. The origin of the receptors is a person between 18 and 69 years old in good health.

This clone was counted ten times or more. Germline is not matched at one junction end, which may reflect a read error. The covered CDR3 bases are TGCGCCAGCAGCTACGGGACAGGGGGGTCGGTCTTGACTGAC. Protein: CASSYGTGGSVLTD. The full-length CDR3 reads as CASSYGTGGSVLTDAFF. This chain connects TRBV10-1 to TRBJ1-1; 11 nucleotides match TRBD1. The read ends 3 residues shy of where the CDR3 ends; the end is completed using the germline J gene. Germline assignment: CDR1 WNHNN and CDR2 SYGVQD (reference sequence). This CDR3 has 17 residues.

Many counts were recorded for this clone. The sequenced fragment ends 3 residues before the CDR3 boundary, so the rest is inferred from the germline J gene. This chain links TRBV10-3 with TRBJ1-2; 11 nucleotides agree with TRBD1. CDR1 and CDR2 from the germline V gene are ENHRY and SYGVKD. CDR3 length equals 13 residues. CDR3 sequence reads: CAIREGQGGGYTF. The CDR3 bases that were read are TGTGCCATCAGGGAGGGACAGGGGGGCGGC.

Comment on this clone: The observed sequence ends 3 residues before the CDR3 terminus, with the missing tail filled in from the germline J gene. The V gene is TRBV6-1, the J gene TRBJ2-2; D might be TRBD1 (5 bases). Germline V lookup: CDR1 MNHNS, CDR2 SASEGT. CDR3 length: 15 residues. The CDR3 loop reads CASSEAGQGNSPLFF. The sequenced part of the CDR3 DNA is TGTGCCAGCAGTGAAGCAGGGCAGGGAAATTCACCG.

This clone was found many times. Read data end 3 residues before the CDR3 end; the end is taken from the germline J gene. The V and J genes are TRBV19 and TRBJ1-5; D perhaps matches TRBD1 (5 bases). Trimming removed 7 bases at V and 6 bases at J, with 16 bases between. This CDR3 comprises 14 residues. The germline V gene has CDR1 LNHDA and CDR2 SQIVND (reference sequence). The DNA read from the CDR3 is TGTGCCAGTATCGGGAGCGTGGGGCTTCAGCCC. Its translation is CASIGSVGLQP. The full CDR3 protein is CASIGSVGLQPQHF.

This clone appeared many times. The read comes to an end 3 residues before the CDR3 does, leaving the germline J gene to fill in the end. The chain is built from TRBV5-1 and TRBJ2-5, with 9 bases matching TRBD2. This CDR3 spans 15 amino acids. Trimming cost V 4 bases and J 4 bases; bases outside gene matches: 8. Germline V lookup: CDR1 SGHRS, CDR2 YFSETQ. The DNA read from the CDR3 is TGCGCCAGCAGCCTTATTAGCGGGGGAGGAGAGACC. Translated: CASSLISGGGET. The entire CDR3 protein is CASSLISGGGETQYF.

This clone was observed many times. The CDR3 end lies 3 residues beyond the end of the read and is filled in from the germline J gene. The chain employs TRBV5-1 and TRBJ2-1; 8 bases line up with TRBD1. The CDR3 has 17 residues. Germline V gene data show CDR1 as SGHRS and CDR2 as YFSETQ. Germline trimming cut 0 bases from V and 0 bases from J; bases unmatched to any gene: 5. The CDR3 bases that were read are TGCGCCAGCAGCTTGGACAGGGGGGCGAGCTCCTACAATGAG. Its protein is CASSLDRGASSYNE. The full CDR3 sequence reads CASSLDRGASSYNEQFF.

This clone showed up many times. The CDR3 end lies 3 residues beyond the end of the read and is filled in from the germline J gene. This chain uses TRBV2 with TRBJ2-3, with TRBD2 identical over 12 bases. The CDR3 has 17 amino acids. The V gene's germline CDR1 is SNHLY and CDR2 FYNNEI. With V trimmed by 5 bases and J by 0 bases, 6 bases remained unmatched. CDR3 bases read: TGTGCCAGCAGTCTGACTAGCGGGAGAGAGAGCACAGATACG. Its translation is CASSLTSGRESTDT. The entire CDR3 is CASSLTSGRESTDTQYF.

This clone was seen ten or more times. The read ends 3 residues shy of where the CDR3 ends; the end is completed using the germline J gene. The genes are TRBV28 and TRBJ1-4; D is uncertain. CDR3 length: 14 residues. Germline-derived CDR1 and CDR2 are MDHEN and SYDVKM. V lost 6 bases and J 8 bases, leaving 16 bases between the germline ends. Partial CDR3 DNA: TGTGCCAGCAGCACCTCGGCCACGGGGGAAAAA. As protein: CASSTSATGEK. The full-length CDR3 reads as CASSTSATGEKLFF. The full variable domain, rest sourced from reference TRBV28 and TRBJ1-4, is DVKVTQSSRYLVKRTGEKVFLECVQDMDHENMFWYRQDPGLGLRLIYFSYDVKMKEKGDIPEGYSVSREKKERFSLILESASTNQTSMYLCASSTSATGEKLFFGSGTQLSVL.